A selection of T cell receptor beta chains follows, all from one sample in a study of patients and donors after allogeneic stem cell transplantation. One entry per CDR3 protein, called by TCRdb with MiXCR from the RT-PCR reads. The table records 2,500 or so distinct CDR3 sequences, roughly 15% of them present only once. Sequenced input: blood, either unsorted or a sorted T cell fraction (not recorded which). The source is a human donor who was either an allogeneic HSCT recipient or a stem cell or donor lymphocyte infusion donor (not recorded which). It is not recorded whose cells these are; they may come from a transplant donor. Both conserved end residues are part of each CDR3. A D gene is named only where the DNA matches it firmly. Clone size is shown for a subset of rows, as once, few, many or a class of expanded clone.

D | J | V | size | CDR3 | DNA
. | TRBJ2-1 | TRBV3-1 | . | CASSPVRQHNEQFF | TGTGCCAGCAGCCCAGTTCGGCAGCACAATGAGCAGTTCTTC
. | TRBJ1-1 | TRBV3-1 | . | CASSQKGNTEAFF | TGTGCCAGCAGCCAGAAGGGAAACACTGAAGCTTTCTTT
TRBD2 | TRBJ2-1 | TRBV2 | . | CASRATSANEQFF | TGTGCCAGCAGAGCGACTAGCGCGAATGAGCAGTTCTTC
TRBD2 | TRBJ2-7 | TRBV6-5 | . | CASKAGGPYEQYF | TGTGCCAGCAAGGCGGGAGGACCCTACGAGCAGTACTTC
. | TRBJ2-1 | TRBV5-6 | . | CASSLRGIEQFF | TGTGCCAGCAGCTTGCGGGGTATTGAGCAGTTCTTC
TRBD1 | TRBJ1-2 | TRBV7-9 | few | CASSEDRNYGYTF | TGTGCCAGCAGCGAGGACAGGAACTATGGCTACACCTTC
. | TRBJ2-7 | TRBV6-1 | . | CASSRDDSYEQYF | TGTGCCAGCAGTCGGGACGACTCCTACGAGCAGTACTTC
. | TRBJ1-5 | TRBV7-2 | . | CASSLERELHRPQHF | TGTGCCAGCAGCTTAGAAAGAGAGCTACATCGGCCCCAGCATTTT
. | TRBJ2-1 | TRBV7-2 | few | CASSTRGYRDEQFF | TGTGCCAGCAGCACAAGGGGGTATCGGGATGAGCAGTTCTTC
TRBD2 | TRBJ2-1 | TRBV5-1 | . | CASSLSFGGGRNEQFF | TGCGCCAGCAGCTTGTCCTTCGGTGGCGGGAGAAATGAGCAGTTCTTC
. | TRBJ1-2 | TRBV6-6 | . | CASSYRVGYTF | TGTGCCAGCAGTTACAGGGTGGGCTACACCTTC
TRBD2 | TRBJ2-5 | TRBV30 | . | CAWSKGLAAVAAQYF | TGTGCCTGGAGCAAGGGACTAGCGGCCGTAGCGGCCCAGTACTTC
TRBD2 | TRBJ2-7 | TRBV29-1 | few | CSVSTGGSSYEQYF | TGCAGCGTTAGTACGGGAGGGAGCTCCTACGAGCAGTACTTC
TRBD1 | TRBJ2-2 | TRBV7-2 | large | CASSYTGAGELFF | TGTGCCAGCAGCTACACAGGGGCCGGGGAGCTGTTTTTT
. | TRBJ2-1 | TRBV7-2 | few | CASSLAHGVYNEQFF | TGTGCCAGCAGCTTAGCGCATGGGGTGTACAATGAGCAGTTCTTC
. | TRBJ2-3 | TRBV7-2 | few | CASSLAGHASTDTQYF | TGTGCCAGCAGCTTAGCGGGGCACGCTAGCACAGATACGCAGTATTTT
. | TRBJ2-5 | TRBV5-1 | . | CASSESGRRLGETQYF | TGCGCCAGCAGCGAGAGTGGCAGGCGATTAGGAGAGACCCAGTACTTC
. | TRBJ1-5 | TRBV3-2 | . | CASSQGGPQHF | TGTGCCAGCAGCCAAGGCGGGCCCCAGCATTTT
. | TRBJ1-1 | TRBV6-2/TRBV6-3 | . | CASSYERAWTAFF | TGTGCCAGCAGCTACGAGCGAGCATGGACGGCTTTCTTT
. | TRBJ2-1 | TRBV6-4 | medium-sized | CASSQTGTNEQFF | TGTGCCAGCAGCCAGACAGGAACCAATGAGCAGTTCTTC
. | TRBJ2-2 | TRBV6-5 | few | CASSATTSGELFF | TGTGCCAGCAGTGCCACGACGTCGGGGGAGCTGTTTTTT
. | TRBJ1-1 | TRBV4-3 | . | CASSQDPTGTEAFF | TGCGCCAGCAGCCAAGATCCCACAGGGACTGAAGCTTTCTTT
. | TRBJ2-1 | TRBV7-2 | . | CASSLAVGNEQFF | TGTGCCAGCAGCTTAGCCGTAGGGAATGAGCAGTTCTTC
TRBD2 | TRBJ2-1 | TRBV12-3/TRBV12-4 | large | CASSFGPGTSGSSEQFF | TGTGCCAGCAGTTTTGGGCCAGGGACTAGCGGGAGCAGTGAGCAGTTCTTC
. | TRBJ1-6 | TRBV7-3 | few | CASSPQGLKASPLHF | TGTGCCAGCAGCCCACAGGGTCTGAAGGCTTCACCCCTCCACTTT
TRBD2 | TRBJ2-4 | TRBV30 | . | CAWSVGLAGRITAKNIQYF | TGTGCCTGGAGTGTAGGCCTAGCGGGACGAATTACAGCCAAAAACATTCAGTACTTC
TRBD1 | TRBJ1-1 | TRBV7-9 | few | CASSTQGATEAFF | TGTGCCAGCAGCACTCAGGGGGCCACTGAAGCTTTCTTT
. | TRBJ2-3 | TRBV7-8 | medium-sized | CASSQREFSADTQYF | TGTGCCAGCAGCCAACGGGAGTTCAGCGCAGATACGCAGTATTTT
. | TRBJ2-7 | TRBV27 | few | CASSFREKDEQYF | TGTGCCAGCAGTTTCCGTGAAAAGGACGAGCAGTACTTC
. | TRBJ1-5 | TRBV29-1 | medium-sized | CSVGTRNSNQPQHF | TGCAGCGTTGGGACCCGGAATAGCAATCAGCCCCAGCATTTT
TRBD1 | TRBJ1-6 | TRBV5-1 | . | CASSRQGNSPLHF | TGCGCCAGCAGTCGACAGGGCAATTCACCCCTCCACTTT
. | TRBJ2-7 | TRBV7-3 | medium-sized | CASSPNTGQQQYF | TGTGCCAGCAGCCCGAATACAGGGCAGCAGCAGTACTTC
. | TRBJ2-7 | TRBV12-3/TRBV12-4 | . | CASMSGSYEQYF | TGTGCCAGCATGAGCGGATCCTACGAGCAGTACTTC
. | TRBJ2-5 | TRBV2 | . | CASTLHLQETQYF | TGTGCCAGCACTCTCCATCTCCAAGAGACCCAGTACTTC
. | TRBJ2-5 | TRBV5-1 | . | CASSLELRGETQYF | TGCGCCAGCAGCTTGGAGTTAAGGGGAGAGACCCAGTACTTC
. | TRBJ2-1 | TRBV29-1 | . | CSVAMYNEQFF | TGCAGCGTTGCAATGTACAATGAGCAGTTCTTC